Listed here are 18 T cell receptor beta chains from one sample, sequenced in a study of graft-versus-host responses after intestinal transplantation. Libraries were prepared by immunoSEQ multiplex PCR; TCRdb keeps only in-frame clonotypes and omits some of them. This table holds roughly 40,000 clones, roughly 93% found once. Sequencing was performed on PBMCs, taken approximately 100 weeks after intestinal transplantation. Source of these receptors: a human patient who received an intestinal transplant, so some T cells may come from the graft donor.

The chain carries TRBV5-1 and TRBJ2-1, with D possibly being TRBD1 (6 bases). Per the germline V gene, CDR1 is SGHRS and CDR2 is YFSETQ. The CDR3 length is 12 residues. V gave up 4 bases and J gave up 10 bases, with 12 bases separating them. The CDR3 bases are TGCGCCAGCAGCATACACGGGACAGAGCAGTTCTTC. Its translation: CASSIHGTEQFF.

This clone has more than one count but fewer than ten. This chain joins TRBV13 and TRBJ1-6; TRBD1 might be the D (5 bases). The CDR3 has 13 residues. CDR1 and CDR2 (germline): PRHDT, FYEKMQ (reference sequence). The V gene lost 2 bases and the J gene lost 10 bases, with 9 bases spanning the gap. CDR3 bases: TGTGCCAGCAGCTTAACAGGTCTCTCACCCCTCCACTTT. Its translation: CASSLTGLSPLHF.

V and J are TRBV21-1 and TRBJ2-4; the table's D gene call, TRBD1, was not cross checked with the DNA. TRBV21-1 is deemed a pseudogene. This CDR3 comprises 14 residues. The CDR3 region is CASSYHDRGNIQYF. In nucleotides, the CDR3 is TGTGCCAGCAGCTACCACGACAGGGGAAACATTCAGTACTTC.

The rearrangement uses TRBV6-6 and TRBJ2-2; D remains ambiguous. The CDR3 has 15 amino acids. V was trimmed by 4 bases and J by 5 bases, leaving 14 bases between them. The germline CDR1 and CDR2 sequences are MNHNY and SVGAGI (reference sequence). The CDR3 DNA reads TGTGCCAGCAGTTTCCGCCTTGGAGCAACCGGGGAGCTGTTTTTT. As protein: CASSFRLGATGELFF.

This chain connects TRBV5-4 to TRBJ1-1; D might be TRBD1 (6 bases). Germline V gives CDR1 SGHNT, CDR2 YYREEE (reference sequence). V was shortened by 4 bases and J by 0 bases, with 16 bases between the two germline ends. The CDR3 has 16 residues. The CDR3 spells CASSPVAGVMNTEAFF. CDR3 DNA sequence: TGTGCCAGCAGCCCCGTGGCAGGGGTGATGAACACTGAAGCTTTCTTT.

The chain uses TRBV28 and TRBJ2-7; 10 bases map to TRBD2. CDR1 MDHEN and CDR2 SYDVKM come from the germline V gene. This CDR3 comprises 15 residues. V lost 6 bases to trimming and J lost 3 bases; unmatched junction nucleotides: 8. CDR3 bases: TGTGCCAGCAGATACGGACTAGCGGAACGCTACGAGCAGTACTTC. It yields the protein CASRYGLAERYEQYF.

This clone appeared once. The gene calls are TRBV10-3 and TRBJ2-7, with 11 bases aligning to TRBD2. J gave up 1 base and V 5 bases, and 4 bases lay outside the gene matches. The CDR3 consists of 15 residues. Germline assignment: CDR1 ENHRY and CDR2 SYGVKD. The CDR3 sequence: CAISSGTSGSYEQYF. The DNA of the CDR3 is TGTGCCATCAGTTCGGGGACTAGCGGATCCTACGAGCAGTACTTC.

This clone is a singleton in its sample. This chain joins TRBV9 and TRBJ2-7; a weak D match, TRBD1 (5 bases). The V end was cut by 4 bases, the J end by 1 base, with 12 bases between. CDR1 SGDLS and CDR2 YYNGEE come from the germline V gene. The CDR3 loop spans 14 amino acids. DNA for the CDR3: TGTGCCAGCAGCCAGCAGGGTTCTTCCTACGAGCAGTACTTC. This sequence encodes CASSQQGSSYEQYF. The full variable domain, with the rest looked up from reference TRBV9 and TRBJ2-7, is DSGVTQTPKHLITATGQRVTLRCSPRSGDLSVYWYQQSLDQGLQFLIQYYNGEERAKGNILERFSAQQFPDLHSELNLSSLELGDSALYFCASSQQGSSYEQYFGPGTRLTVT.

This chain uses TRBV21-1 with TRBJ2-1. TRBV21-1 is an annotated pseudogene. The CDR3 sequence is 19 residues long. This chain's CDR3 is CASGMRRRGRSRSYNEQFF. The DNA of the CDR3 is TGTGCCAGCGGTATGAGGCGGAGGGGGAGATCAAGGTCCTACAATGAGCAGTTCTTC.

This chain uses TRBV5-1 with TRBJ1-3; the D is unclear. Trimming stripped 0 bases from V and 0 bases from J, with 7 bases between. The CDR3 runs to 15 residues. Germline lookup yields CDR1 SGHRS and CDR2 YFSETQ. The CDR3 loop is CASSLERPSGNTIYF. As DNA, the CDR3 is TGCGCCAGCAGCTTGGAGAGGCCCTCTGGAAACACCATATATTTT. Combining the CDR3 with reference TRBV5-1 and TRBJ1-3 gives the whole variable domain KAGVTQTPRYLIKTRGQQVTLSCSPISGHRSVSWYQQTPGQGLQFLFEYFSETQRNKGNFPGRFSGRQFSNSRSEMNVSTLELGDSALYLCASSLERPSGNTIYFGEGSWLTVV.

This chain connects TRBV9 to TRBJ2-2; 9 bases are a match to TRBD2. The CDR3 has 15 residues. CDR1 and CDR2 from the germline V gene are SGDLS and YYNGEE. J gave up 1 base and V 4 bases, and 2 bases lay outside the gene matches. The DNA for the CDR3 is TGTGCCAGCAGCCCACTAGCGGGGAACACCGGGGAGCTGTTTTTT. Its translation is CASSPLAGNTGELFF.

This chain joins TRBV4-2 and TRBJ2-7, with TRBD2 matching 7 bases. This CDR3 is 15 amino acids long. Germline loops: CDR1 LGHNA, CDR2 YNFKEQ. V shed 2 bases and J 4 bases; nucleotides not matched to a gene: 8. CDR3 loop: CASSQRLAGVYEQYF. Here the CDR3 DNA reads TGTGCCAGCAGCCAACGGTTAGCGGGCGTATACGAGCAGTACTTC.

The CDR3 DNA follows: TGTGCCAGCAGAGTTCTTACCGCAACTAATGAAAAACTGTTTTTT. Translation gives CASRVLTATNEKLFF. The chain employs TRBV28 and TRBJ1-4, with no clear D. There are 15 residues in the CDR3. In germline, CDR1 is MDHEN, CDR2 SYDVKM. Trimming cost V 6 bases and J 0 bases, with 11 bases left between them.

The genes are TRBV6-1 and TRBJ2-3; D is possibly TRBD2 (6 bases). Germline-derived CDR1 and CDR2 are MNHNS and SASEGT. Deletions cut 8 bases from V and 1 base from J, with 10 bases between. The CDR3 covers 13 residues. Written as DNA, the CDR3 is TGTGCCAGCCTCTTAGCGGGCACAGATACGCAGTATTTT. Translation gives CASLLAGTDTQYF.

The chain uses TRBV6-5 and TRBJ2-1, with D unclear. Germline values: CDR1 MNHEY, CDR2 SVGAGI. The CDR3 covers 13 residues. V lost 5 bases to trimming and J lost 6 bases, with 11 bases between them. The DNA of the CDR3 is TGTGCCAGCAGTCCCCTGGTCGGCAATGAGCAGTTCTTC. Translated: CASSPLVGNEQFF.

This chain uses TRBV5-1 with TRBJ2-7; TRBD2 matches at 11 bases. The CDR3 is 15 residues long. Germline lookup yields CDR1 SGHRS and CDR2 YFSETQ. Trimming cost V 4 bases and J 4 bases; bases outside gene matches: 7. The CDR3 reads CASSITSGSLYEQYF. In nucleotides, the CDR3 is TGCGCCAGCAGCATAACTAGCGGGAGTCTTTACGAGCAGTACTTC.

This chain joins TRBV14 and TRBJ1-1; 8 bases match TRBD1. Trimming cost V 4 bases and J 4 bases; bases outside gene matches: 11. This CDR3 region has 16 residues. CDR1 is SGHDN and CDR2 is FVKESK in the germline V gene. CDR3: CASSLRGRDRFTEAFF. In nucleotides, the CDR3 is TGTGCCAGCAGCCTAAGGGGACGGGACAGGTTCACTGAAGCTTTCTTT.

This clone was detected only a few times. V usage is TRBV27 and J usage is TRBJ2-1; 10 positions match TRBD1. The V gene's germline CDR1 is MNHEY and CDR2 SMNVEV (reference sequence). J was trimmed by 9 bases and V by 4 bases; bases with no gene match: 6. This CDR3 contains 14 residues. CDR3 protein: CASSSPRQGAEQFF. CDR3 nucleotide sequence: TGTGCCAGCAGTTCCCCGCGACAGGGGGCTGAGCAGTTCTTC.